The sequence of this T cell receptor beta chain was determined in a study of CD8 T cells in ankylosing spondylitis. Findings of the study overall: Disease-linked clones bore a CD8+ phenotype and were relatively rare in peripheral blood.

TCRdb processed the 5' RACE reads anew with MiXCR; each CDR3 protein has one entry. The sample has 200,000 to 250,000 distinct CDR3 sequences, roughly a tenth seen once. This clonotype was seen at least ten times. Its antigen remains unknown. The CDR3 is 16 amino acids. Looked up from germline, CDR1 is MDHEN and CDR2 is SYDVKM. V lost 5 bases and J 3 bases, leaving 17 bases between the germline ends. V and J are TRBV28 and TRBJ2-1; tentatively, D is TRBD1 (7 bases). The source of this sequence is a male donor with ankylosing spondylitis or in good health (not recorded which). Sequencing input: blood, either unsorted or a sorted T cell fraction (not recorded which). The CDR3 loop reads CASSPAGQLIYNEQFF. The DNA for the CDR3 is TGTGCCAGCAGTCCCGCGGGACAGCTAATCTACAATGAGCAGTTCTTC.